Shown below are 23 T cell receptor beta chains from a single sample sequenced in a study of blood T cell repertoires in COVID-19. Only in-frame clones appear in the TCRdb table, and some are missing; sequencing was by immunoSEQ multiplex PCR. The table records over 200,000 clones, 85% to 90% of them present only once. Sequencing was carried out using peripheral blood. These receptors were obtained from a man aged 30-40 years with COVID-19, enrolled during active disease.

The rearrangement links TRBV20-1 to TRBJ2-7; D may be TRBD1 (5 bases). The V and J ends lost 3 bases and 4 bases respectively, with 7 bases between them. CDR3 size: 11 residues. Per germline, CDR1 DFQATT and CDR2 SNEGSKA (reference sequence). The CDR3 DNA sequence: TGCAGTGCTAGGGACATTTACGAGCAGTACTTC. Translation: CSARDIYEQYF.

The chain links TRBV28 to TRBJ2-1; TRBD1 might be the D (6 bases). CDR1 MDHEN and CDR2 SYDVKM come from the germline V gene. The CDR3 runs to 14 residues. V dropped 4 bases and J dropped 0 bases, with 7 bases sitting between them. The CDR3 nucleotides are TGTGCCAGCAGTTACAGGGACTCCTACAATGAGCAGTTCTTC. Its translation: CASSYRDSYNEQFF.

The chain carries TRBV6-6 and TRBJ1-1; D perhaps matches TRBD1 (6 bases). In germline, CDR1 is MNHNY, CDR2 SVGAGI (reference sequence). This CDR3 has 14 amino acids. Trimming stripped 2 bases from V and 2 bases from J, with 9 bases between. CDR3 protein: CASSYGQFNTEAFF. Written as DNA, the CDR3 is TGTGCCAGCAGTTACGGACAGTTTAACACTGAAGCTTTCTTT.

The chain employs TRBV27 and TRBJ2-2; possible D gene TRBD2, 5 bases. The CDR3 is 16 amino acids. Germline CDR1 MNHEY, CDR2 SMNVEV (reference sequence). Trimming took 7 bases from V and 4 from J, leaving 19 bases between them. The CDR3 reads CASNTLGVFPTGELFF. The DNA of the CDR3 is TGTGCCAGCAACACGTTGGGAGTCTTCCCCACCGGGGAGCTGTTTTTT.

The CDR3 DNA reads TGTGCCAGCAGCTTACCGAACGGCTATGGCTACACCTTC. Its translation is CASSLPNGYGYTF. J is TRBJ1-2 and V is TRBV7-2; unclear D gene. Germline V CDR1 and CDR2: SGHTA, FQGNSA. CDR3 size: 13 residues. The V gene lost 2 bases and the J gene lost 4 bases, with 8 bases spanning the gap.

V gene TRBV4-3 combines with J gene TRBJ1-3; no clear D. Trimming removed 0 bases from V and 1 base from J, with 16 bases in between. This CDR3 region has 18 residues. Germline values: CDR1 LGHNA, CDR2 YSLEER. The CDR3 DNA sequence: TGCGCCAGCAGCCAAGAGGGTTCCCCAGACTTATCTGGAAACACCATATATTTT. This translates into CASSQEGSPDLSGNTIYF.

The V call is TRBV6-1, the J call TRBJ2-7, with D perhaps matching TRBD1 (6 bases). CDR3 length: 14 amino acids. From germline, CDR1 is MNHNS and CDR2 SASEGT. Trimming took 3 bases from V and 3 from J, leaving 12 bases between them. As DNA, the CDR3 is TGTGCCAGCAGTGAGAGGGGGATTTACTACGAGCAGTACTTC. Its translation: CASSERGIYYEQYF.

The chain links TRBV2 to TRBJ2-2; perhaps TRBD2 as D (6 bases). Trimming stripped 2 bases from V and 0 bases from J, with 13 bases between. The CDR3 is made up of 17 amino acids. CDR1 is SNHLY, CDR2 FYNNEI, per germline. CDR3 protein: CASSEPLGTANTGELFF. In DNA, the CDR3 is TGTGCCAGCAGTGAACCTCTCGGGACTGCGAACACCGGGGAGCTGTTTTTT.

V gene TRBV28 combines with J gene TRBJ1-5; 7 nucleotides agree with TRBD1. This CDR3 has 15 amino acids. CDR1 is MDHEN and CDR2 is SYDVKM in the germline V gene. J lost 2 bases, V lost 5 bases, and 6 bases had no gene match. The CDR3 coding sequence is TGTGCCAGCAGTCCCAGGGGGAGTGGCAATCAGCCCCAGCATTTT. Translated, it gives CASSPRGSGNQPQHF.

The chain employs TRBV19 and TRBJ1-1; unclear D gene. This CDR3 is built from 12 residues. Germline CDR1 and CDR2: LNHDA and SQIVND (reference sequence). The ends were cut back, 3 bases at V and 5 bases at J, with 7 bases in the middle. Here the CDR3 DNA reads TGTGCCAGTAGTATGTCACTTACTGAAGCTTTCTTT. Protein sequence: CASSMSLTEAFF.

The chain is built from TRBV14 and TRBJ2-1; TRBD1 matches 11 bases. Germline trimming cut 0 bases from V and 3 bases from J; bases unmatched to any gene: 4. The CDR3 is 17 residues long. CDR1 and CDR2 (germline): SGHDN, FVKESK. DNA of the CDR3: TGTGCCAGCAGCCAAGATACGGACAGGGGGCTCTACAATGAGCAGTTCTTC. As protein: CASSQDTDRGLYNEQFF.

The chain has TRBV19 and TRBJ1-1; D is possibly TRBD1 (6 bases). V lost 5 bases to trimming and J lost 10 bases, with 14 bases between them. The CDR3 has 12 amino acids. Germline CDR1 LNHDA, CDR2 SQIVND (reference sequence). The CDR3 is CASSSRTEVAFF. The CDR3 nucleotides are TGTGCCAGTAGTTCCCGGACAGAAGTAGCTTTCTTT. The complete variable domain, with remaining parts taken from reference TRBV19 and TRBJ1-1, reads DGGITQSPKYLFRKEGQNVTLSCEQNLNHDAMYWYRQDPGQGLRLIYYSQIVNDFQKGDIAEGYSVSREKKESFPLTVTSAQKNPTAFYLCASSSRTEVAFFGQGTRLTVV.

In DNA, the CDR3 is TGTGCCAGCAGTCCGGCGACAGGGGGGGTCTACGAGCAGTACTTC. It yields the protein CASSPATGGVYEQYF. This chain uses TRBV27 with TRBJ2-7, with 9 bases aligning to TRBD1. There are 15 residues in the CDR3. V shed 5 bases and J 3 bases; nucleotides not matched to a gene: 8. CDR1 and CDR2 from the germline V gene are MNHEY and SMNVEV (reference sequence).

The V call is TRBV12-5, the J call TRBJ1-3; a possible D gene is TRBD1 (6 bases). Per germline, CDR1 LGHNT and CDR2 FRNRAP. V lost 6 bases and J 2 bases, leaving 14 bases between the germline ends. The CDR3 runs 15 residues. CDR3 protein: CASGYGQTPGNTIYF. Here the CDR3 DNA reads TGTGCTAGTGGGTACGGACAGACACCTGGAAACACCATATATTTT.

This clone showed up just a few times. The chain uses TRBV6-1 and TRBJ1-2; D unclear. Germline values: CDR1 MNHNS, CDR2 SASEGT. With 1 base removed from V and 6 bases from J, the gap between germline ends came to 15 bases. This CDR3 contains 15 residues. The chain's CDR3 is CASSEEYHTSHGYTF. The CDR3 coding sequence is TGTGCCAGCAGTGAAGAGTACCACACCTCTCATGGCTACACCTTC.

This clone has just one count. The chain links TRBV6-5 to TRBJ1-5; no firm D call. Germline V gene data show CDR1 as MNHEY and CDR2 as SVGAGI. This CDR3 comprises 15 residues. With 2 bases removed from V and 4 bases from J, the gap between germline ends came to 12 bases. The CDR3 bases are TGTGCCAGCAGTTACAACCGGGGAGAGAATCAGCCCCAGCATTTT. As protein: CASSYNRGENQPQHF.

The chain combines TRBV19 with TRBJ1-4; no clear D gene. The ends were cut back, 4 bases at V and 8 bases at J, with 11 bases in the middle. Germline V gene data show CDR1 as LNHDA and CDR2 as SQIVND (reference sequence). CDR3 length equals 13 residues. The DNA for the CDR3 is TGTGCCAGTAGTACACAGTTTGGGGAAAAACTGTTTTTT. Protein sequence: CASSTQFGEKLFF.

The chain carries TRBV7-7 and TRBJ1-2; the match to TRBD1 covers 7 bases. This CDR3 has 19 residues. The germline V gene has CDR1 SSHAT and CDR2 FNYEAQ (reference sequence). After removal of 4 bases from V and 5 bases from J, the junction contained 22 bases not matched to a gene. As DNA, the CDR3 is TGTGCCAGCAGCTGGGGCCCCGTTAGGAGGGGGCCTGTGGGATATGGCTACACCTTC. It is translated as CASSWGPVRRGPVGYGYTF.

The chain couples TRBV6-2 or TRBV6-3 to TRBJ2-7, with 7 bases aligning to TRBD1. V gave up 5 bases and J gave up 5 bases; unmatched junction bases: 12. CDR1 is MNHEY, CDR2 SVGEGT, per germline. This CDR3 has 15 amino acids. CDR3 DNA: TGTGCCAGCAGTAATTCCGACAGGGTTAAGGACGAGCAGTACTTC. It yields the protein CASSNSDRVKDEQYF.

This chain uses TRBV7-9 with TRBJ2-1, with D hard to call. V gave up 7 bases and J gave up 4 bases, with 14 bases separating them. Germline V gene lookup returns CDR1 SEHNR and CDR2 FQNEAQ (reference sequence). The CDR3 is 14 residues long. Written as DNA, the CDR3 is TGTGCCAGCACTTCGTTGTCCCTATACAATGAGCAGTTCTTC. Translation: CASTSLSLYNEQFF. Looking up the rest from reference TRBV7-9 and TRBJ2-1 gives the full variable domain: DTGVSQNPRHKITKRGQNVTFRCDPISEHNRLYWYRQTLGQGPEFLTYFQNEAQLEKSRLLSDRFSAERPKGSFSTLEIQRTEQGDSAMYLCASTSLSLYNEQFFGPGTRLTVL.

The chain is built from TRBV19 and TRBJ2-2, with 14 nucleotides matching TRBD2. The CDR3 has 17 amino acids. The germline gives CDR1 LNHDA, CDR2 SQIVND (reference sequence). V trimming: 3 bases; J trimming: 3 bases; junction bases outside the gene matches: 3. CDR3 loop: CASSIPGLAGDTGELFF. The CDR3 bases are TGTGCCAGTAGTATTCCGGGACTAGCGGGAGACACCGGGGAGCTGTTTTTT.

CDR3 sequence (DNA): TGTGCCACCAGCAGACACGCCGGGATAGGAACCTACGAGCAGTACTTC. Amino acid sequence: CATSRHAGIGTYEQYF. The gene calls are TRBV15 and TRBJ2-7, with D possibly matching TRBD2 (5 bases). The CDR3 spans 16 residues. Per germline, CDR1 LNHNV and CDR2 YYDKDF (reference sequence). Trimming pared 2 bases from V and 2 bases from J, leaving 16 bases between. The full variable domain, in which reference TRBV15 and TRBJ2-7 provide the parts outside the CDR3, is DAMVIQNPRYQVTQFGKPVTLSCSQTLNHNVMYWYQQKSSQAPKLLFHYYDKDFNNEADTPDNFQSRRPNTSFCFLDIRSPGLGDTAMYLCATSRHAGIGTYEQYFGPGTRLTVT.

The J gene is TRBJ1-1, the V gene TRBV12-3 or TRBV12-4, with D tentatively TRBD1 (6 bases). V was clipped by 4 bases and J by 1 base, with 7 bases between them. The length of the CDR3 is 13 residues. The CDR3: CASSYRANTEAFF. The DNA for the CDR3 is TGTGCCAGCAGTTACAGGGCGAACACTGAAGCTTTCTTT.